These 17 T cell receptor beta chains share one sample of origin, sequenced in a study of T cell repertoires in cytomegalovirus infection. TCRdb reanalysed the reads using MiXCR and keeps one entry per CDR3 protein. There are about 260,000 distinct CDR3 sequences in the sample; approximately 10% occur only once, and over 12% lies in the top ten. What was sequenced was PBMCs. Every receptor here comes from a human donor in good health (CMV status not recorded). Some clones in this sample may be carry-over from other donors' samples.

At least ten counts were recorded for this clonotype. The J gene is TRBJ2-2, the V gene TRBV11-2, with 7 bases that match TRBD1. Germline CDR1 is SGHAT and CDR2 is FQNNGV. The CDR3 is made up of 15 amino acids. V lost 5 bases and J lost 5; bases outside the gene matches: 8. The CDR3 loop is CASSPVTGWTGELFF. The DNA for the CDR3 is TGTGCCAGCAGCCCCGTGACAGGGTGGACCGGGGAGCTGTTTTTT.

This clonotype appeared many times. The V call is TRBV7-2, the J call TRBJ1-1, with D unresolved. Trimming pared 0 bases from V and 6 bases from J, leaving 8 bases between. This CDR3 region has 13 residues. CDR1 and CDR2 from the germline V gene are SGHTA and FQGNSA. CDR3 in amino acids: CASSLATVAEAFF. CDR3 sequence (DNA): TGTGCCAGCAGCTTAGCGACTGTGGCTGAAGCTTTCTTT.

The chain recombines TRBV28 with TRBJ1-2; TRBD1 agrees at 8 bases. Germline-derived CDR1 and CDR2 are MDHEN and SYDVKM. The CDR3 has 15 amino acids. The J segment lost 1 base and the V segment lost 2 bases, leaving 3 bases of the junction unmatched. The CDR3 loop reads CASSLITGGNYGYTF. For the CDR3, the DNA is TGTGCCAGCAGTTTAATTACAGGGGGTAACTATGGCTACACCTTC.

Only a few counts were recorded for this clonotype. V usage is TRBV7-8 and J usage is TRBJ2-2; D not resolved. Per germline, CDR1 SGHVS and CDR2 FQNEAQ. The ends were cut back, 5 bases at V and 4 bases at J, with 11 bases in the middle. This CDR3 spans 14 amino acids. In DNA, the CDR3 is TGTGCCAGCAGCCAGAGTCAGGTCACCGGGGAGCTGTTTTTT. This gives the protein CASSQSQVTGELFF. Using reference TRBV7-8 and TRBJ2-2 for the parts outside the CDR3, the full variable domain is GAGVSQSPRYKVAKRGQDVALRCDPISGHVSLFWYQQALGQGPEFLTYFQNEAQLDKSGLPSDRFFAERPEGSVSTLKIQRTQQEDSAVYLCASSQSQVTGELFFGEGSRLTVL.

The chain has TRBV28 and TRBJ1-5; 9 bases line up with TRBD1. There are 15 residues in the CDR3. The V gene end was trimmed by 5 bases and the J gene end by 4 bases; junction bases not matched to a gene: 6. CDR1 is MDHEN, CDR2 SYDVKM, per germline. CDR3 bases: TGTGCCAGCAGTAGGCCGGACAGGGGAAATCAGCCCCAGCATTTT. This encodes CASSRPDRGNQPQHF.

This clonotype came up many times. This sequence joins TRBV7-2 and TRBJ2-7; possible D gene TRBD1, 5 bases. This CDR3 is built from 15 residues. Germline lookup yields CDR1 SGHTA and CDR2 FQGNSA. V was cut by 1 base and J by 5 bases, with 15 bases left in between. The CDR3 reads CASSLGGREGDEQYF. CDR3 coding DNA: TGTGCCAGCAGCTTAGGAGGCAGGGAAGGCGACGAGCAGTACTTC.

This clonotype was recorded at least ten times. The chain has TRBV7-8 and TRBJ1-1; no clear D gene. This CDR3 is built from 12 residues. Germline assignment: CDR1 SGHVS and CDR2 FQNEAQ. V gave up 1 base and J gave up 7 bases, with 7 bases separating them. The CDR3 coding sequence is TGTGCCAGCAGCTTAGATCTTGGTGAAGCTTTCTTT. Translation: CASSLDLGEAFF.

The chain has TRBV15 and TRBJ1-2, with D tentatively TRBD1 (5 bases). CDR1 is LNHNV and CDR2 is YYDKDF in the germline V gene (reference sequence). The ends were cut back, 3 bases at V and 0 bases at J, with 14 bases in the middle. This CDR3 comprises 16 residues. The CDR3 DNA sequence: TGTGCCACCAGCAGGGACGGGACGGCAGCTAACTATGGCTACACCTTC. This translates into CATSRDGTAANYGYTF.

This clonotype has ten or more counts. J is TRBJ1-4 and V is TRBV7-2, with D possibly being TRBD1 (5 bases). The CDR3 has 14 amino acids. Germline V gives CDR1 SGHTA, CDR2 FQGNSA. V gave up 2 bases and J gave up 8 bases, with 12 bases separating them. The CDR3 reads CASSLSGWGEKLFF. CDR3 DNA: TGTGCCAGCAGCTTATCGGGATGGGGGGAAAAACTGTTTTTT.

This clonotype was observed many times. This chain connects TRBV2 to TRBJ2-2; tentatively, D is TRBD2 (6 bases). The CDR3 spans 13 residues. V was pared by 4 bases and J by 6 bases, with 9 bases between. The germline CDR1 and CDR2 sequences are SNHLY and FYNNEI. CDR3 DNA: TGTGCCAGCAGTGGACTAGTATCCGGGGAGCTGTTTTTT. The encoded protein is CASSGLVSGELFF.

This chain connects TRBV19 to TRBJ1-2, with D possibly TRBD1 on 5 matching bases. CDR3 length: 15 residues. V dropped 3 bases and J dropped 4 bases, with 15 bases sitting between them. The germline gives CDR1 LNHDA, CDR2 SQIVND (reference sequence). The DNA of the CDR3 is TGTGCCAGTAGTATCGGACACGACAAGTTCTATGGCTACACCTTC. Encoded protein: CASSIGHDKFYGYTF. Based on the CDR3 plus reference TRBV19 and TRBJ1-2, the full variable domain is DGGITQSPKYLFRKEGQNVTLSCEQNLNHDAMYWYRQDPGQGLRLIYYSQIVNDFQKGDIAEGYSVSREKKESFPLTVTSAQKNPTAFYLCASSIGHDKFYGYTFGSGTRLTVV.

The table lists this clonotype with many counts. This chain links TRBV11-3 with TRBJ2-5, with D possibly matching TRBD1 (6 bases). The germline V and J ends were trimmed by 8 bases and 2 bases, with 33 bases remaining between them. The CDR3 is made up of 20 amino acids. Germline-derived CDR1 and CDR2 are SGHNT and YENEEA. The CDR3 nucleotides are TGTGCCAGCCATCTAGGCGGTGGCCCCGGACAGCGGTCAACTCAAGAGACCCAGTACTTC. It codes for CASHLGGGPGQRSTQETQYF.

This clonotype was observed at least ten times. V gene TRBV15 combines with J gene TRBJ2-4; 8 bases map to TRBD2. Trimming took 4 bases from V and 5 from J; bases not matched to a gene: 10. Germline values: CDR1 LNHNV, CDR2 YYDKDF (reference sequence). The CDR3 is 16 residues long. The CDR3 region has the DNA TGTGCCACCAGCACTCGGGGAAGCGGGAGTCAAAACATTCAGTACTTC. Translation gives CATSTRGSGSQNIQYF.

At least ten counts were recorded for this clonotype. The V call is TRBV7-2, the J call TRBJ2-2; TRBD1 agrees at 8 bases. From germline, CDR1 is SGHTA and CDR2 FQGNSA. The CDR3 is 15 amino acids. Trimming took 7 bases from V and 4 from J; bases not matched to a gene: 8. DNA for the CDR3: TGTGCCAGCACCGTGACAGGGGCTGGCACCGGGGAGCTGTTTTTT. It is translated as CASTVTGAGTGELFF.

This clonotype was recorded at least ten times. The CDR3 DNA is TGCGCCAGCAGCCGGGGCAGGGGCGGGACTGAAGCTTTCTTT. This sequence encodes CASSRGRGGTEAFF. The chain recombines TRBV5-1 with TRBJ1-1, with D possibly TRBD1 on 6 matching bases. The V end was cut by 4 bases, the J end by 5 bases, with 15 bases between. CDR1 and CDR2 (germline): SGHRS, YFSETQ. The CDR3 covers 14 residues.

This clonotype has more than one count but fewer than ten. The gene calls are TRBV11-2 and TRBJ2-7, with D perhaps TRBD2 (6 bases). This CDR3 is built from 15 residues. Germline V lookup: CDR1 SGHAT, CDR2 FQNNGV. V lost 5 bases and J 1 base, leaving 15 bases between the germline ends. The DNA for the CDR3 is TGTGCCAGCAGCCTAATCCCGGGACTTTCCTACGAGCAGTACTTC. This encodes CASSLIPGLSYEQYF.

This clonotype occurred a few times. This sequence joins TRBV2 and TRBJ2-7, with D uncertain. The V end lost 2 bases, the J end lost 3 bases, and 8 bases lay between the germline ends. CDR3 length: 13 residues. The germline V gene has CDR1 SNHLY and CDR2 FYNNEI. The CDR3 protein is CASSELSGYEQYF. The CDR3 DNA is TGTGCCAGCAGTGAACTCTCCGGCTACGAGCAGTACTTC.